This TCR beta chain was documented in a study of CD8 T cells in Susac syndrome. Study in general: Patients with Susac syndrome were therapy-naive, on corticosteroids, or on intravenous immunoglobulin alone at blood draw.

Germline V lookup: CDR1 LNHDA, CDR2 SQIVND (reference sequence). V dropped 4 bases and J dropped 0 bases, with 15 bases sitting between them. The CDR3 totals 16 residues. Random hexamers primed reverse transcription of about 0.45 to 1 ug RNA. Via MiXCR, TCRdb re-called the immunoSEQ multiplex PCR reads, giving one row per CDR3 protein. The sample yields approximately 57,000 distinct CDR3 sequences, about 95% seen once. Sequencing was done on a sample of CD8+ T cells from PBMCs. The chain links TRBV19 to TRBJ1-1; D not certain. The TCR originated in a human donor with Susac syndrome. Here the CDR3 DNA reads TGTGCCAGTAGTAATCCGCGATCCGGGTTGAACACTGAAGCTTTCTTT. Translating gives CASSNPRSGLNTEAFF.